Sequencing of this T cell receptor (beta chain) was carried out in a study of PD-1 blockade in classical Hodgkin lymphoma. Study-level background: A 3 mg/kg intravenous dose of nivolumab was received by patients every 2 weeks.

Germline CDR1 WNHNN, CDR2 SYGVQD (reference sequence). Trimming removed 6 bases from V and 8 bases from J, with 16 bases in between. The CDR3 covers 13 residues. All trial patients relapsed after autologous stem cell transplantation. Magnetic negative selection isolated CD8+ T cells from thawed PBMCs. TCRdb keeps only in-frame clones here, not all; method: immunoSEQ multiplex PCR. In the table there are 1,900 or so clones, 70% to 85% of which are singletons. This TCR came from a human donor with classical Hodgkin lymphoma. The J gene is TRBJ1-2, the V gene TRBV10-1, with D hard to call. Here the sequenced sample was CD8+ T cells from blood, taken at baseline. The CDR3 region is CASSSPPIGGYTF. CDR3 coding DNA: TGCGCCAGCAGCAGTCCCCCTATTGGGGGCTACACCTTC.